One sample yielded the 8 T cell receptor beta chains listed below, sequenced in a study of PD-1 and CTLA-4 blockade in melanoma. The method was immunoSEQ multiplex PCR; TCRdb's version includes in-frame clones alone and lacks a portion of them. The sample contains 15,000 to 20,000 clones, roughly 73% of which appear only once. Here the sequenced sample was CD8+ T cells from peripheral blood, taken before anti-PD-1 treatment. The receptors here all came from a human donor with melanoma.

The gene calls are TRBV2 and TRBJ1-2; D uncertain. This CDR3 has 14 amino acids. The V gene's germline CDR1 is SNHLY and CDR2 FYNNEI. V was cut by 7 bases and J by 2 bases, with 14 bases left in between. The CDR3 DNA reads TGTGCCAGCAAATCAGACGAGACCAACTATGGCTACACCTTC. This encodes CASKSDETNYGYTF.

This clone was seen a handful of times. V usage is TRBV27 and J usage is TRBJ2-5; possibly TRBD2 for D (6 bases). Per the germline V gene, CDR1 is MNHEY and CDR2 is SMNVEV (reference sequence). The germline V and J ends were trimmed by 7 bases and 9 bases, with 18 bases remaining between them. This CDR3 is 13 amino acids long. DNA of the CDR3: TGTGCCAGCACCATGGGGGAGGCAAAGGCCCAGTACTTC. It codes for CASTMGEAKAQYF.

This clone appeared once. The chain's CDR3 is CASSLLFGGSQETQYF. The CDR3 DNA reads as TGTGCCAGCAGTTTACTGTTCGGGGGGTCCCAAGAGACCCAGTACTTC. The J gene is TRBJ2-5, the V gene TRBV27, with 7 positions matching TRBD2. The V and J ends lost 2 bases and 1 base, in that order; junction bases with no gene match: 7. The CDR3 is 16 amino acids. The germline V gene encodes CDR1 MNHEY and CDR2 SMNVEV (reference sequence).

In regard to this clone: Other DNA sequences in the sample encode the same CDR3. This sequence joins TRBV12-3 or TRBV12-4 and TRBJ1-1; no clear D gene. This CDR3 has 13 residues. The V end lost 1 base, the J end lost 1 base, and 4 bases lay between the germline ends. CDR3 coding DNA: TGTGCCAGCAGTTTAGGGCCGAACACTGAAGCTTTCTTT. It specifies CASSLGPNTEAFF.

V is TRBV11-2 and J is TRBJ2-1, with 7 bases matching TRBD1. Trimming at V came to 5 bases and at J to 3 bases, leaving 13 bases not matched to a gene. CDR3 length: 17 residues. Germline-derived CDR1 and CDR2 are SGHAT and FQNNGV. The CDR3: CASSGGGDRARYNEQFF. The CDR3 bases are TGTGCCAGCAGCGGGGGTGGTGACAGGGCCCGCTACAATGAGCAGTTCTTC.

This chain joins TRBV7-9 and TRBJ1-3, with 9 bases matching TRBD1. The CDR3 length is 17 residues. After removal of 5 bases from V and 3 bases from J, the junction contained 11 bases not matched to a gene. Germline values: CDR1 SEHNR, CDR2 FQNEAQ (reference sequence). In DNA form, the CDR3 reads TGTGCCAGCAGCGCAACTACAGGGGGCAGCGTTGGAAACACCATATATTTT. This codes for CASSATTGGSVGNTIYF.

The rearrangement links TRBV30 to TRBJ2-7; D unresolved. Germline V gene data show CDR1 as GTSNPN and CDR2 as SVGIG (reference sequence). The V gene lost 2 bases and the J gene lost 0 bases, with 5 bases spanning the gap. The CDR3 runs to 12 residues. The CDR3 nucleotides are TGTGCCTGGAGTCAGAGCTCCTACGAGCAGTACTTC. It is translated as CAWSQSSYEQYF. Complete variable domain (other parts from reference TRBV30 and TRBJ2-7): SQTIHQWPATLVQPVGSPLSLECTVEGTSNPNLYWYRQAAGRGLQLLFYSVGIGQISSEVPQNLSASRPQDRQFILSSKKLLLSDSGFYLCAWSQSSYEQYFGPGTRLTVT.

V and J are TRBV30 and TRBJ1-2, with D unclear. Germline CDR1 GTSNPN, CDR2 SVGIG (reference sequence). CDR3 length: 8 amino acids. Trimming cost V 3 bases and J 10 bases, with 3 bases left between them. In DNA form, the CDR3 reads TGTGCCTGGAGCCCCTACACCTTC. Its translation: CAWSPYTF.